This entry lists 13 T cell receptor beta chains sequenced from one sample in a study of T-cell reconstitution after alpha-beta-depleted transplantation in children. The library targeted TCRbeta and was prepared with unique molecular identifiers. TCRdb re-called the PCR reads with MiXCR, one entry per CDR3 protein. The sample comprises under 850,000 distinct CDR3 sequences, around 14% of which are singletons, and roughly 0.77% rests with the top ten. The sample consisted of PBMCs, taken before TCRalphabeta/CD19-depleted stem cell transplant. The origin of the receptors is a girl aged 2-10 years with congenital amegakaryocytic thrombocytopenia, due to receive a stem cell transplant.

This clonotype was observed a few times. The chain has TRBV5-1 and TRBJ2-6; TRBD1 or TRBD2 may be the D gene (5 bases each). CDR1 SGHRS and CDR2 YFSETQ come from the germline V gene. This CDR3 is built from 19 residues. V was trimmed by 3 bases and J by 2 bases, leaving 21 bases between them. This CDR3 reads CASSSGWDDIYPGANVLTF. CDR3 DNA sequence: TGCGCCAGCAGCTCGGGGTGGGACGATATTTACCCTGGGGCCAACGTCCTGACTTTC.

There are many counts of this clonotype. The V call is TRBV5-1, the J call TRBJ2-7, with 7 positions matching TRBD1. The germline V gene has CDR1 SGHRS and CDR2 YFSETQ. The CDR3 loop spans 12 amino acids. V was clipped by 3 bases and J by 3 bases; unmatched bases: 0. The CDR3 DNA follows: TGCGCCAGCAGCTACAGGGGCTACGAGCAGTACTTC. This translates into CASSYRGYEQYF. The full variable domain, rest sourced from reference TRBV5-1 and TRBJ2-7, is KAGVTQTPRYLIKTRGQQVTLSCSPISGHRSVSWYQQTPGQGLQFLFEYFSETQRNKGNFPGRFSGRQFSNSRSEMNVSTLELGDSALYLCASSYRGYEQYFGPGTRLTVT.

This clonotype was picked up many times. J is TRBJ2-5 and V is TRBV20-1; D is ambiguous. CDR1 and CDR2 (germline): DFQATT, SNEGSKA (reference sequence). V lost 0 bases, J lost 2 bases, and 13 bases lay in between. The CDR3 length is 15 residues. The CDR3 DNA reads TGCAGTGCTAGAGATTCAGAGGCACTACAAGAGACCCAGTACTTC. Amino acids: CSARDSEALQETQYF.

Only a few counts were recorded for this clonotype. This sequence joins TRBV20-1 and TRBJ2-1, with TRBD2 matching over 8 bases. V shed 1 base, J shed 3 bases, and the junction held 5 bases outside the gene matches. CDR1 is DFQATT and CDR2 is SNEGSKA in the germline V gene (reference sequence). The CDR3 is 15 residues long. The CDR3 reads CSARGAGVNYNEQFF. CDR3 DNA sequence: TGCAGTGCTAGAGGAGCGGGAGTTAACTACAATGAGCAGTTCTTC.

In this sample, this clonotype turned up many times. The V and J genes are TRBV20-1 and TRBJ2-5, with TRBD2 matching 11 bases. This CDR3 contains 16 residues. Trimming at V came to 3 bases and at J to 3 bases, leaving 9 bases not matched to a gene. The germline V gene encodes CDR1 DFQATT and CDR2 SNEGSKA (reference sequence). The DNA for the CDR3 is TGCAGTGCTAGTGGGGGACTAGCGGAGACAGAAGAGACCCAGTACTTC. Translation: CSASGGLAETEETQYF.

This clonotype has more than one count but fewer than ten. The chain links TRBV11-2 to TRBJ2-1; D is possibly TRBD2 (6 bases). This CDR3 region has 16 residues. V lost 4 bases, J lost 2 bases, and 15 bases lay in between. Germline-derived CDR1 and CDR2 are SGHAT and FQNNGV. CDR3 sequence reads: CASSSMTRAPYNEQFF. CDR3 in DNA: TGTGCCAGCAGCTCGATGACTAGGGCCCCCTACAATGAGCAGTTCTTC.

The rearrangement joins TRBV20-1 to TRBJ2-7; possibly TRBD2 for D (5 bases). The CDR3 is 15 residues long. Trimming removed 6 bases at V and 2 bases at J, with 20 bases between. Germline CDR1 is DFQATT and CDR2 is SNEGSKA (reference sequence). The CDR3 DNA sequence: TGCAGTGCCGACTCGCCCAGCGGTCTGGCCTACGAGCAGTACTTC. Translating gives CSADSPSGLAYEQYF.

This chain joins TRBV30 and TRBJ1-5, with a weak D call TRBD1 (6 bases). CDR1 and CDR2 (germline): GTSNPN, SVGIG (reference sequence). The V end lost 1 base, the J end lost 2 bases, and 6 bases lay between the germline ends. There are 13 residues in the CDR3. The CDR3 spells CAWSEGGNQPQHF. DNA of the CDR3: TGTGCCTGGAGTGAGGGGGGCAATCAGCCCCAGCATTTT. Complete variable domain (other parts from reference TRBV30 and TRBJ1-5): SQTIHQWPATLVQPVGSPLSLECTVEGTSNPNLYWYRQAAGRGLQLLFYSVGIGQISSEVPQNLSASRPQDRQFILSSKKLLLSDSGFYLCAWSEGGNQPQHFGDGTRLSIL.

This clonotype was seen only a few times. The chain is built from TRBV20-1 and TRBJ1-2; 10 nucleotides align to TRBD1. Looked up from germline, CDR1 is DFQATT and CDR2 is SNEGSKA (reference sequence). CDR3 length equals 15 residues. Trimming at V came to 5 bases and at J to 4 bases, leaving 10 bases not matched to a gene. CDR3 in amino acids: CSAPRQGAPFYGYTF. The CDR3 nucleotides read TGCAGTGCTCCCCGACAGGGGGCGCCTTTCTATGGCTACACCTTC.

This clonotype occurred a few times. The gene calls are TRBV4-1 and TRBJ2-1; 9 nucleotides agree with TRBD1. Losses at the gene ends were 2 bases for V and 8 bases for J; bases not matched to a gene: 7. The CDR3 sequence is 15 residues long. Germline V CDR1 and CDR2: MGHRA, YSYEKL. The CDR3 coding sequence is TGCGCCAGCAGCCAACCGGGACAGGGATACCATGAGCAGTTCTTC. Its protein is CASSQPGQGYHEQFF.

In its sample, this clonotype was seen a few times. The genes are TRBV5-5 and TRBJ2-7, with D possibly TRBD1 on 6 matching bases. Per germline, CDR1 SGHKS and CDR2 YYEKEE (reference sequence). This CDR3 has 15 residues. The V gene lost 3 bases and the J gene lost 1 base, with 14 bases spanning the gap. CDR3: CASSSSQGASYEQYF. CDR3 coding DNA: TGTGCCAGCAGCTCTTCACAGGGAGCATCCTACGAGCAGTACTTC.

This clonotype has a count of ten or more. The V and J genes are TRBV7-3 and TRBJ2-1, with a possible D match to TRBD1 (6 bases). The V gene lost 5 bases and the J gene lost 5 bases, with 16 bases spanning the gap. Germline values: CDR1 SGHTA, CDR2 FQGTGA. This CDR3 spans 15 amino acids. The DNA of the CDR3 is TGTGCCAGCAGCCTTCGAGGTCCAGGGGACAATGAGCAGTTCTTC. Encoded protein: CASSLRGPGDNEQFF.

With regard to this clonotype: A junction end diverges from the germline sequence, so it may reflect a read error. The V call is TRBV20-1, the J call TRBJ2-1; TRBD2 matches 12 bases. Germline lookup yields CDR1 DFQATT and CDR2 SNEGSKA (reference sequence). The CDR3 sequence is 16 residues long. Written as DNA, the CDR3 is TGCAGCGCTACCCCTAGCGGGAGGGGTCGGTACAATGAGCAGTTCTTC. Protein product: CSATPSGRGRYNEQFF.